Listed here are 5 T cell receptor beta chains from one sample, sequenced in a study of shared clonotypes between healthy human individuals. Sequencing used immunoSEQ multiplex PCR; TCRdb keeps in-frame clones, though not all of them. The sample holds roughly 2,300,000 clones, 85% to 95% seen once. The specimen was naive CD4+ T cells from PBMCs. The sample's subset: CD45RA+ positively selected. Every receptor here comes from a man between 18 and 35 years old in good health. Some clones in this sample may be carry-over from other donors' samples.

The DNA for the CDR3 is TGTGCCAGCAGCAGCCGGGACACTTTATACACAGATACGCAGTATTTT. Translated: CASSSRDTLYTDTQYF. The chain carries TRBV7-2 and TRBJ2-3, with D possibly TRBD1 on 6 matching bases. Trimming shortened V by 5 bases and J by 2 bases, and 17 bases separated the two germline ends. This CDR3 spans 16 amino acids. Germline V gene lookup returns CDR1 SGHTA and CDR2 FQGNSA.

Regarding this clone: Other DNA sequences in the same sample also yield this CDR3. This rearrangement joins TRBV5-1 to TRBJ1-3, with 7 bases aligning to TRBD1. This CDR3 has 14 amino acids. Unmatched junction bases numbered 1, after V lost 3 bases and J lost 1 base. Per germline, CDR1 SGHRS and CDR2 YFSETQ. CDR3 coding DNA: TGCGCCAGCAGCTCAGGGGGGTCTGGAAACACCATATATTTT. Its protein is CASSSGGSGNTIYF.

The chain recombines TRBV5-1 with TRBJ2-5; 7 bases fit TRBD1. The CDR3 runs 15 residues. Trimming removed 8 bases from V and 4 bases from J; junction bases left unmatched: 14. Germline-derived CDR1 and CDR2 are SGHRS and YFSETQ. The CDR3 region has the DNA TGCGCCAGTAGTCTTCAGGGGGTTTCGGGAGAGACCCAGTACTTC. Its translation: CASSLQGVSGETQYF.

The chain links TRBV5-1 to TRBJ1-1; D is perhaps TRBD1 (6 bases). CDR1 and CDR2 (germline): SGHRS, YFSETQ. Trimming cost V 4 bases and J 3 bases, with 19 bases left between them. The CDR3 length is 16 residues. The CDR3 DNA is TGCGCCAGCAGCCTGAAACCTGGACAGACGCACACTGAAGCTTTCTTT. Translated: CASSLKPGQTHTEAFF.

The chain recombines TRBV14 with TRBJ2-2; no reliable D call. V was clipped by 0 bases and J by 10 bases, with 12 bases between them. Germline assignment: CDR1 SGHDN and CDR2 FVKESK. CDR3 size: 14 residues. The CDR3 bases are TGTGCCAGCAGCCAAGATAGGACCGCGAAGGAGCTGTTTTTT. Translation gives CASSQDRTAKELFF.